This entry lists 11 T cell receptor beta chains sequenced from one sample in a study of identical twins. One entry per CDR3 protein results from TCRdb running MiXCR on the 5' RACE reads. The sample holds about 890,000 distinct CDR3 sequences, approximately 13% seen once. The same sample was also used in a study of yellow fever vaccine responses in identical twins.

Sequencing input: PBMCs. The receptors stem from a woman aged 18-29 years in good health.

This clonotype has only a few counts. The chain uses TRBV12-3 or TRBV12-4 and TRBJ1-1; possible D gene TRBD1, 6 bases. The ends were cut back, 3 bases at V and 1 base at J, with 9 bases in the middle. CDR3 length equals 14 residues. CDR3 nucleotide sequence: TGTGCCAGCAGTTTTGGGACACCGAACACTGAAGCTTTCTTT. It codes for CASSFGTPNTEAFF.

The V gene is TRBV5-1, the J gene TRBJ2-3; D ambiguous. The V and J ends lost 5 bases and 0 bases respectively, with 10 bases between them. Germline CDR1 is SGHRS and CDR2 is YFSETQ. This CDR3 region has 14 residues. The CDR3 nucleotides are TGCGCCAGCAGAGGTACTATTAGCACAGATACGCAGTATTTT. The encoded protein is CASRGTISTDTQYF.

The V call is TRBV24-1, the J call TRBJ1-5, with D perhaps matching TRBD1 (5 bases). The V end was cut by 9 bases, the J end by 1 base, with 12 bases between. Germline CDR1 and CDR2: KGHDR and SFDVKD. The CDR3 is made up of 14 amino acids. This CDR3 reads CATSGRVSNQPQHF. The CDR3 DNA sequence: TGTGCCACCTCGGGCAGGGTCAGCAATCAGCCCCAGCATTTT.

Only a few counts were recorded for this clonotype. CDR3 residues: CASSPPQSDTQYF. DNA of the CDR3: TGTGCCAGCTCACCTCCACAGTCAGATACGCAGTATTTT. J is TRBJ2-3 and V is TRBV18, with D unresolved. V was pared by 3 bases and J by 4 bases, with 8 bases between. The CDR3 extends over 13 amino acids. The V gene's germline CDR1 is KGHSH and CDR2 LQKENI.

This clonotype was detected only a few times. V gene TRBV7-9 combines with J gene TRBJ1-2, with D possibly being TRBD1 (5 bases). This CDR3 is built from 14 residues. Germline V gives CDR1 SEHNR, CDR2 FQNEAQ (reference sequence). The V and J ends lost 3 bases and 0 bases respectively, with 8 bases between them. CDR3 region: CASSFTGSNYGYTF. The CDR3 nucleotides read TGTGCCAGCAGCTTCACAGGTTCTAACTATGGCTACACCTTC.

This clonotype was seen at least ten times. The V and J genes are TRBV5-1 and TRBJ2-1; 12 bases match TRBD2. Looked up from germline, CDR1 is SGHRS and CDR2 is YFSETQ. The CDR3 is 17 amino acids. V lost 4 bases to trimming and J lost 9 bases; unmatched junction nucleotides: 14. As DNA, the CDR3 is TGCGCCAGCAGCCTCCTACTTCTGACTAGCGGGAGTACTGAGCAGTTCTTC. Protein: CASSLLLLTSGSTEQFF. Full variable domain (remainder filled in from reference TRBV5-1 and TRBJ2-1): KAGVTQTPRYLIKTRGQQVTLSCSPISGHRSVSWYQQTPGQGLQFLFEYFSETQRNKGNFPGRFSGRQFSNSRSEMNVSTLELGDSALYLCASSLLLLTSGSTEQFFGPGTRLTVL.

In its sample, this clonotype was seen many times. The V call is TRBV3-1, the J call TRBJ2-1, with TRBD2 matching over 8 bases. Per germline, CDR1 LGHDT and CDR2 YNNKEL (reference sequence). This CDR3 has 19 amino acids. V dropped 1 base and J dropped 0; count of bases not matched to a gene: 11. CDR3 bases: TGTGCCAGCAGCCAAGTTGTGCCCATAGCGGGGATCTCCTACAATGAGCAGTTCTTC. Residues: CASSQVVPIAGISYNEQFF.

The chain is built from TRBV29-1 and TRBJ2-7, with D uncertain. Germline V lookup: CDR1 SQVTM, CDR2 ANQGSEA. CDR3 length: 12 amino acids. V dropped 1 base and J dropped 6 bases, with 10 bases sitting between them. As DNA, the CDR3 is TGCAGCGTTGAAGTAACAAGCCGCGAGCAGTACTTC. This gives the protein CSVEVTSREQYF.

This clonotype showed up many times. The gene calls are TRBV29-1 and TRBJ1-1, with TRBD1 matching 7 bases. The germline gives CDR1 SQVTM, CDR2 ANQGSEA. CDR3 size: 13 residues. J gave up 0 bases and V 6 bases, and 4 bases lay outside the gene matches. The CDR3 reads CSVRQGMNTEAFF. Here the CDR3 DNA reads TGCAGCGTCCGACAGGGTATGAACACTGAAGCTTTCTTT.

This rearrangement joins TRBV15 to TRBJ2-1, with unresolved D. Germline V CDR1 and CDR2: LNHNV, YYDKDF (reference sequence). The germline V and J ends were trimmed by 3 bases and 5 bases, with 14 bases remaining between them. The CDR3 runs 15 residues. CDR3 sequence reads: CATSSITRPDNEQFF. For the CDR3, the DNA is TGTGCCACCAGCAGTATAACCAGGCCAGACAATGAGCAGTTCTTC. Drawing the rest from reference TRBV15 and TRBJ2-1, the complete variable domain is DAMVIQNPRYQVTQFGKPVTLSCSQTLNHNVMYWYQQKSSQAPKLLFHYYDKDFNNEADTPDNFQSRRPNTSFCFLDIRSPGLGDTAMYLCATSSITRPDNEQFFGPGTRLTVL.

The CDR3 protein is CSVAQGGFEETQYF. In DNA form, the CDR3 reads TGCAGCGTTGCACAGGGGGGTTTTGAAGAGACCCAGTACTTC. The rearrangement links TRBV29-1 to TRBJ2-5; 8 bases line up with TRBD1. The CDR3 is made up of 14 amino acids. Looked up from germline, CDR1 is SQVTM and CDR2 is ANQGSEA. With V trimmed by 4 bases and J by 3 bases, 7 bases remained unmatched.